This TCR beta chain emerged from a study of CD8+CD57+ T cells in acquired aplastic anemia. Across the whole study: The DNA of sorted CD4+ and CD8+ cells averaged around 3 ug. Healthy donor CD4+ samples were sequenced to a depth that averaged roughly 9.9 million reads.

Template material for TCR beta VDJ and CDR3 profiling consisted of genomic DNA. TCRdb re-analysed the reads in MiXCR, keeping a single row per CDR3 protein. The table has some 150,000 distinct CDR3 sequences, about 40% seen once. Broader study findings: The study identified twenty-nine CD8+ CDR3 sequences shared by patients and controls. Controls did not differ significantly from patients in CD8+ Simpson's diversity.

In regard to this clonotype: Its antigen is undetermined.

Looked up from germline, CDR1 is SGHRS and CDR2 is YFSETQ. V gave up 3 bases and J gave up 1 base; unmatched junction bases: 6. The CDR3 has 16 residues. The chain joins TRBV5-1 to TRBJ2-7, with 11 bases matching TRBD2. What was sequenced was sorted CD4+, CD8+, or CD8+CD57+ T cells (not recorded which) from PBMCs. This receptor was identified in a human donor in good health, serving as a control. The CDR3 protein is CASSSNLAGGSYEQYF. For the CDR3, the DNA is TGCGCCAGCAGCTCAAACCTAGCGGGAGGATCCTACGAGCAGTACTTC.